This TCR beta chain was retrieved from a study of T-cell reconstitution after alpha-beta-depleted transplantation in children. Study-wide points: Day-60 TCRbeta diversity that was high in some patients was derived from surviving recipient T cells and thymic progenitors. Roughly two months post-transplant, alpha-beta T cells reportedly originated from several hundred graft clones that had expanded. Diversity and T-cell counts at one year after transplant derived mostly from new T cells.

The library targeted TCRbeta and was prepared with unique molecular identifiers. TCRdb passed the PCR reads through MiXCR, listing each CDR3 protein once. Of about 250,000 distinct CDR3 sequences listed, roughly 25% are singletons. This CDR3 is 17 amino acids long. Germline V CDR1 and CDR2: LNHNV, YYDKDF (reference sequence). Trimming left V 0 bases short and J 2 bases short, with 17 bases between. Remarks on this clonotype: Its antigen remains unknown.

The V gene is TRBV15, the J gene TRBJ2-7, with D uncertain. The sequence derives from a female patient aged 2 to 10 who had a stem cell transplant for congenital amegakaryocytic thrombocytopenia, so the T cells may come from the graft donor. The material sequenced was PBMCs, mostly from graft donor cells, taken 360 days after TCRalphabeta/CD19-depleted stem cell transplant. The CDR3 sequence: CATSRDASKRLPYEQYF. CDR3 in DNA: TGTGCCACCAGCAGAGATGCATCGAAACGCCTACCCTACGAGCAGTACTTC.